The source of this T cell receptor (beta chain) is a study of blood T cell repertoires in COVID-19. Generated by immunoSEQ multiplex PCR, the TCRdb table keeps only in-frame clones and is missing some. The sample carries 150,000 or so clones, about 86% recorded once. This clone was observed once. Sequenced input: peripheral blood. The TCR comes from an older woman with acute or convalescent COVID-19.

The CDR3 region has the DNA TGTGCCAGCAGCTTGGAGAGCTCCTACGAGCAGTACTTC. It encodes CASSLESSYEQYF. The chain uses TRBV5-4 and TRBJ2-7; D gene ambiguous. CDR3 length: 13 amino acids. Germline loops: CDR1 SGHNT, CDR2 YYREEE (reference sequence). Trimming left V 0 bases short and J 0 bases short, with 4 bases between.